A few counts support the clone carrying this TCR beta chain. For TCR beta, libraries came from iRepertoire HTBI primers and Arm-PCR of CDR3 regions. TCRdb reanalysed the multiplex PCR reads using MiXCR and keeps one entry per CDR3 protein. The data show under 350,000 distinct CDR3 sequences, with roughly a fifth seen just once and roughly 50% held by the top ten. Germline V lookup: CDR1 MGHDK, CDR2 SYGVNS. The CDR3 consists of 12 residues. After removal of 8 bases from V and 2 bases from J, the junction contained 3 bases not matched to a gene. The sample belongs to a study of regulatory T cells in long-lasting Graves disease. As for time point: persistent/refractory GD, antithyroid drugs over 5 years with positive TRAb. RNA extracted from PBMCs served as the sequencing template.

Sequences were derived from peripheral blood mononuclear cells (PBMCs), sampled when the disease was refractory, from a patient treated with antithyroid drugs. This sequence was found in a female donor with Graves disease. This chain joins TRBV25-1 and TRBJ2-7, with TRBD1 matching over 7 bases. The chain's CDR3 is CASQGQTYEQYF. CDR3 nucleotide sequence: TGTGCCAGCCAGGGACAGACCTACGAGCAGTACTTC.